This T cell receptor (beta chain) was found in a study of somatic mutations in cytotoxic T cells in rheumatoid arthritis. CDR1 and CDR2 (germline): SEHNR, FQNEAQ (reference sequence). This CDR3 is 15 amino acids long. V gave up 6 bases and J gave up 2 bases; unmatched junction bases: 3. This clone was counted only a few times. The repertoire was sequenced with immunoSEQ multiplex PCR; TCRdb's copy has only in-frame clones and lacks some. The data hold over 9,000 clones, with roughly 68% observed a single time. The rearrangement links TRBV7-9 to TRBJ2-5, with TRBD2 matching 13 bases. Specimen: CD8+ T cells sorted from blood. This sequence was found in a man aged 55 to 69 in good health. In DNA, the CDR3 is TGTGCCAGCAGACTAGCGGGGGGGGGTCAAGAGACCCAGTACTTC. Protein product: CASRLAGGGQETQYF.